This T cell receptor beta chain was obtained from a study of T cells expressing NK-cell markers. Turning to the study itself: Among the eight sequenced donors, seven tested HCMV-seropositive and one tested seronegative. Study-level results: Whether expanded NKG2C+ T cell clones were HCMV-specific remained unclear.

The CDR3 totals 15 residues. The TCR beta cDNA came from 5'RACE template switching with UMIs. TCRdb reanalyzed the 5' RACE reads and collapses them to one entry per CDR3 protein, without DNA. This repertoire includes roughly 390,000 distinct CDR3 sequences. To note about this clonotype: No antigen is known for it.

This TCR was recovered from a woman aged 50 to 65 in good health. The sample consisted of blood T cells: a sorted CD56 or NKG2C T cell subset, CD4+ or CD8+ T cells, or bulk PBMC T cells (not recorded which). V is TRBV12-3 or TRBV12-4 and J is TRBJ2-2; the TRBD1 assignment by TCRdb is unverifiable without DNA. Here the CDR3 reads CASSLRDRHTGELFF.